This T cell receptor beta chain was captured by sequencing in a study of T cell responses to AZD1222 COVID-19 vaccine. The repertoire was sequenced with immunoSEQ multiplex PCR; TCRdb's copy has only in-frame clones and lacks some. The table has approximately 100,000 clones, approximately 89% seen once; the top ten hold 4% to 5.5%. The germline V gene has CDR1 MNHEY and CDR2 SVGEGT. Trimming took 3 bases from V and 0 from J; bases not matched to a gene: 4. The CDR3 spans 15 residues. Findings of the study overall: Baseline seropositives among AZD1222 recipients totaled only 5 to 7. Possibly, clonal diversity was underestimated; donors were largely white British and included more females. Vaccine-associated CD4 TCRs spanned spike, dominant at 160-218 and 743-854.

This clone has a handful of counts. Its antigen is unknown. Other DNA sequences of this sample code for an identical CDR3. The sequencing used peripheral blood, collected on day 0 of AZD1222 vaccination. The chain couples TRBV6-2 or TRBV6-3 to TRBJ2-5; TRBD2 agrees at 7 bases. The sequence came from an adult in good health. DNA of the CDR3: TGTGCCAGCAGTTATCTAGCGGAGAACCAAGAGACCCAGTACTTC. Translated: CASSYLAENQETQYF.